This paragraph reports one T cell receptor beta chain. The data derive from a study of blood T cell repertoires in COVID-19. Study details: Both acute and convalescent COVID-19 samples were obtained from the United States, Italy and Spain. Sources were T cells, B-cell-depleted T cells, or PBMCs; the material itself was cDNA or gDNA.

The length of the CDR3 is 13 residues. The junction had 2 bases not matched to a gene; V was cut back by 5 bases and J by 4 bases. Germline assignment: CDR1 SEHNR and CDR2 FQNEAQ (reference sequence). In the original processing: The assay estimated nucleated cells by amplifying reference gene primers. Sequenced by immunoSEQ multiplex PCR; TCRdb stores in-frame clones only, minus some. V and J calls and clone size are as listed in that table; D and trimming were resolved from the DNA. The sample includes 130,000 or so clones, approximately 89% seen only once; the top ten take approximately 10%. This TCR came from a man aged 55 to 69 with active or convalescent COVID-19. The V and J genes are TRBV7-9 and TRBJ2-7, with TRBD2 identical over 10 bases. Sequenced: peripheral blood. CDR3 sequence: CASSTAGGYEQYF. CDR3 sequence (DNA): TGTGCCAGCAGCACAGCGGGAGGGTACGAGCAGTACTTC.